This T cell receptor beta chain emerged from a study of blood T cell repertoires in COVID-19. Study-wide context: Material from acute and convalescent COVID-19 was sourced from the United States, Italy and Spain. Sources were T cells, B-cell-depleted T cells, or PBMCs; the material itself was cDNA or gDNA.

This clone was picked up many times. Study processing details: Reference gene primer amplification in the assay estimated nucleated cell counts. TCRdb's table, derived via immunoSEQ multiplex PCR, lists solely in-frame clones and lacks some. D and trimming come from the DNA, and the V and J calls and clone size come from that table. Of 200,000 to 250,000 clones listed, around 81% are singletons. Trimming took 6 bases from V and 3 from J, leaving 11 bases between them. The CDR3 loop spans 13 amino acids. The V gene is TRBV12-3 or TRBV12-4, the J gene TRBJ2-5; D gene unclear. The sequence came from a woman aged 55-75 years with acute or convalescent COVID-19. Material for sequencing was peripheral blood. CDR3 in DNA: TGTGCCAGCAGGGCCGACTGGGAAGAGACCCAGTACTTC. Its translation is CASRADWEETQYF.